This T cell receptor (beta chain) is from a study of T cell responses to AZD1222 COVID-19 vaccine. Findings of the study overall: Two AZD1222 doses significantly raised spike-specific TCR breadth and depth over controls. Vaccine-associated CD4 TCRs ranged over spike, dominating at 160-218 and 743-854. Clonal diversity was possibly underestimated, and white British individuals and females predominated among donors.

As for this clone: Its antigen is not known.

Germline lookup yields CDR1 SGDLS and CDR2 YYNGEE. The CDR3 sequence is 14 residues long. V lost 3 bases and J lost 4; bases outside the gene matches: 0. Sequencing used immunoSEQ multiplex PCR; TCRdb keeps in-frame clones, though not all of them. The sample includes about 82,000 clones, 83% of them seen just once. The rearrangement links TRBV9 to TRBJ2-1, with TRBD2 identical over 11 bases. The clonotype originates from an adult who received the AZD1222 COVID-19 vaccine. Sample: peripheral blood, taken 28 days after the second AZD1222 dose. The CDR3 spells CASSGLAGYNEQFF. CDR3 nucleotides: TGTGCCAGCAGCGGACTAGCGGGATACAATGAGCAGTTCTTC. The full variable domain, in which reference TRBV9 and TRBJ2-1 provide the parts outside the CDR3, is DSGVTQTPKHLITATGQRVTLRCSPRSGDLSVYWYQQSLDQGLQFLIQYYNGEERAKGNILERFSAQQFPDLHSELNLSSLELGDSALYFCASSGLAGYNEQFFGPGTRLTVL.